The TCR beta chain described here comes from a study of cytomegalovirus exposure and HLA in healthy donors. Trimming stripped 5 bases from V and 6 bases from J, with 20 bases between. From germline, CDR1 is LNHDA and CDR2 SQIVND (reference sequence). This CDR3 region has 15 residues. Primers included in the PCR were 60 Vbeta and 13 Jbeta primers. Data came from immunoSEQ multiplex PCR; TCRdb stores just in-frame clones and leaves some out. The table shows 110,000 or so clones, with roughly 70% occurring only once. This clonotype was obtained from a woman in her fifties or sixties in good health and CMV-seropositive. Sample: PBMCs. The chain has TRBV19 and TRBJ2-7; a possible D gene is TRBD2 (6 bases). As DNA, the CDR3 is TGTGCCAGTAGTTCCTCCGGGACTCCTCTCTTCGAGCAGTACTTC. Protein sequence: CASSSSGTPLFEQYF.